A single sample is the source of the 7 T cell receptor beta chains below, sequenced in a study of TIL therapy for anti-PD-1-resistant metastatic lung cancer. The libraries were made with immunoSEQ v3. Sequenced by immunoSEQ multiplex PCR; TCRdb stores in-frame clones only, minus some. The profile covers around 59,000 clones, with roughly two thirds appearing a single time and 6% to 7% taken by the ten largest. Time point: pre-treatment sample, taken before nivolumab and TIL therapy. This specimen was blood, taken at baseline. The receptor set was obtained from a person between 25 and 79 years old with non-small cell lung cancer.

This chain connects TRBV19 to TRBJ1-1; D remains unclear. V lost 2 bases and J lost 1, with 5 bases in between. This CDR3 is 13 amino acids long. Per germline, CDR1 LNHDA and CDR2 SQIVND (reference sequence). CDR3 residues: CASSISWNTEAFF. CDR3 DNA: TGTGCCAGTAGTATAAGTTGGAACACTGAAGCTTTCTTT.

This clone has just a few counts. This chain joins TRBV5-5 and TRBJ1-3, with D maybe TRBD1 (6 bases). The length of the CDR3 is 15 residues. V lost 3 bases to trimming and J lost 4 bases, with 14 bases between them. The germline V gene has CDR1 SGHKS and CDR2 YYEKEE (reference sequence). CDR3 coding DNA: TGTGCCAGCAGCTCTCCTCAGGGGAGAGGAAACACCATATATTTT. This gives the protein CASSSPQGRGNTIYF.

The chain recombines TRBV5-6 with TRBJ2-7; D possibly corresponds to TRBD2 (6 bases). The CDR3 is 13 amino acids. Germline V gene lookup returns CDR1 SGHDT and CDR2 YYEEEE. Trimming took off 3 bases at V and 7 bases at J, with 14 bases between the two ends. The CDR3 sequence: CASSSPDAGEQYF. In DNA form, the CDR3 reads TGTGCCAGCAGCTCCCCGGATGCGGGGGAGCAGTACTTC.

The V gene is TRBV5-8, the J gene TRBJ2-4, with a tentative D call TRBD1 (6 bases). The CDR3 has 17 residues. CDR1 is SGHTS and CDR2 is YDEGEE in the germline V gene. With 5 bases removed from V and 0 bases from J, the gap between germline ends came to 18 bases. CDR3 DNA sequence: TGTGCCAGCAGACCGGTCAGGGGTAATGAAGCCAAAAACATTCAGTACTTC. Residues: CASRPVRGNEAKNIQYF.

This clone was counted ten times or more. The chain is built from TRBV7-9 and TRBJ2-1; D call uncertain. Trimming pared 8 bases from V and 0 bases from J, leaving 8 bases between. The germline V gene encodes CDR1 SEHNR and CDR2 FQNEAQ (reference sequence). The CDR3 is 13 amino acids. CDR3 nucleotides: TGTGCCAGCCTCGCGGCCTCCTACAATGAGCAGTTCTTC. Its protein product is CASLAASYNEQFF.

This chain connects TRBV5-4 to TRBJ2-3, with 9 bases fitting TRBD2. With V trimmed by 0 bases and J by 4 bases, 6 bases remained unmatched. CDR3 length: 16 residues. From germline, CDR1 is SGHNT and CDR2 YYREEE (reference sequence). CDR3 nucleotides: TGTGCCAGCAGCTTGGAGGCGGGAGGGCTGTCAGATACGCAGTATTTT. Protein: CASSLEAGGLSDTQYF. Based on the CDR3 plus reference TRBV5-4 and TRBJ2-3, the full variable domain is ETGVTQSPTHLIKTRGQQVTLRCSSQSGHNTVSWYQQALGQGPQFIFQYYREEENGRGNFPPRFSGLQFPNYSSELNVNALELDDSALYLCASSLEAGGLSDTQYFGPGTRLTVL.

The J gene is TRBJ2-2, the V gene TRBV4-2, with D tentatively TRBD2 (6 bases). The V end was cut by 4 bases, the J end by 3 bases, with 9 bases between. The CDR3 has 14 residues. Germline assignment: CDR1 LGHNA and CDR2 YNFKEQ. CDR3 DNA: TGTGCCAGCAGCCTGGAGGGCTACACCGGGGAGCTGTTTTTT. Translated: CASSLEGYTGELFF.